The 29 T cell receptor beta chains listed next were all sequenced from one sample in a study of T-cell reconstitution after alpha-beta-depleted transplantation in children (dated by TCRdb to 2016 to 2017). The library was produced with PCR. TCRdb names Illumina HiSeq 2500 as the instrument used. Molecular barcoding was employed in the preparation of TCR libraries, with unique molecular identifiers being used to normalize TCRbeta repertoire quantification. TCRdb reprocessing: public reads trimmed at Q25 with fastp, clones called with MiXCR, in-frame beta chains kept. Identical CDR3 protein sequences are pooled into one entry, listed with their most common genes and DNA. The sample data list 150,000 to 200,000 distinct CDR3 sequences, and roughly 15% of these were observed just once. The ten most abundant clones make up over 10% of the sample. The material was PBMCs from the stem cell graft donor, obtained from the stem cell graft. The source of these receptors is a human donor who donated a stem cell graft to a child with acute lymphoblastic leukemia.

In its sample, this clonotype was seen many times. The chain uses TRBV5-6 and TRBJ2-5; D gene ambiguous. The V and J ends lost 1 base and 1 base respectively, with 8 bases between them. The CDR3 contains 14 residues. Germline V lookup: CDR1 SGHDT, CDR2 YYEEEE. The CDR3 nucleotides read TGTGCCAGCAGCTTGTTGATGCGCCAAGAGACCCAGTACTTC. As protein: CASSLLMRQETQYF. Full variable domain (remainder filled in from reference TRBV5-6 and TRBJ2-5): DAGVTQSPTHLIKTRGQQVTLRCSPKSGHDTVSWYQQALGQGPQFIFQYYEEEERQRGNFPDRFSGHQFPNYSSELNVNALLLGDSALYLCASSLLMRQETQYFGPGTRLLVL.

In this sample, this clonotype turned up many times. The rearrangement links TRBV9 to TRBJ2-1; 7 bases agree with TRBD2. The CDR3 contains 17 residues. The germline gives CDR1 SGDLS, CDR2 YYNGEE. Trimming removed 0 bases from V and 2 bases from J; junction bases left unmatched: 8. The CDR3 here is CASSVAGGRAAYNEQFF. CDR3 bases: TGTGCCAGCAGCGTAGCTGGGGGGAGGGCCGCCTACAATGAGCAGTTCTTC.

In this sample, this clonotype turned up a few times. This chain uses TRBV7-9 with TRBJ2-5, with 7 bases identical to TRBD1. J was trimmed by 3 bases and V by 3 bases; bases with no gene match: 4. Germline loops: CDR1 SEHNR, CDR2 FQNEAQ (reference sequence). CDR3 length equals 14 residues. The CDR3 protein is CASSFQGTEETQYF. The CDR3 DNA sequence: TGTGCCAGCAGCTTCCAAGGGACAGAAGAGACCCAGTACTTC.

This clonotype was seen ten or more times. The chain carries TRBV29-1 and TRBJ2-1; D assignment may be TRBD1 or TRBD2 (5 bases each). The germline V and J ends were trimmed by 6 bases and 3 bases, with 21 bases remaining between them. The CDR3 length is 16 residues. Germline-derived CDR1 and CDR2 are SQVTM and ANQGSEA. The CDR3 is CSVETGTTSHYNEQFF. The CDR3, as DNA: TGCAGCGTAGAAACCGGGACCACATCCCACTACAATGAGCAGTTCTTC.

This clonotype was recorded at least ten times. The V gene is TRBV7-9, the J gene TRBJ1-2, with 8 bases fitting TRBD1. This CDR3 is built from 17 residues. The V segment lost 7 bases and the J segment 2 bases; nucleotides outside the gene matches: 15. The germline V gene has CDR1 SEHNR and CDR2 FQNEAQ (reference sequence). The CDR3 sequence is CASNLYFGQGGNYGYTF. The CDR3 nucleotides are TGTGCCAGCAACCTTTACTTCGGACAGGGAGGGAACTATGGCTACACCTTC.

The CDR3 bases are TGTGCCAGCAGTTCACAGGGCGTTGGGGCTAATGAAAAACTGTTTTTT. Translating gives CASSSQGVGANEKLFF. The chain is built from TRBV12-3 or TRBV12-4 and TRBJ1-4; D may be TRBD1 (6 bases). V was shortened by 4 bases and J by 3 bases, with 15 bases between the two germline ends. The CDR3 has 16 amino acids.

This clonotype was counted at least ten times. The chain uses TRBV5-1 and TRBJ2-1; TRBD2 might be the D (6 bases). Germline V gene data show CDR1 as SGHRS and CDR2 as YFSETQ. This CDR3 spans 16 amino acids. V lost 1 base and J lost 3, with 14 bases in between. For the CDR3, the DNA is TGCGCCAGCAGCTTGATCGTAGCGGAGTTCTACAATGAGCAGTTCTTC. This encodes CASSLIVAEFYNEQFF.

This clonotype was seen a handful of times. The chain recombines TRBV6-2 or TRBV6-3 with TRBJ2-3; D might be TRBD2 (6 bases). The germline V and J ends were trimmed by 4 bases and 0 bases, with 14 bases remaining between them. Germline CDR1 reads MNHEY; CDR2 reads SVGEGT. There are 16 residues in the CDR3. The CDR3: CASSWGLGASTDTQYF. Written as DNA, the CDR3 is TGTGCCAGCAGTTGGGGACTGGGAGCTAGCACAGATACGCAGTATTTT.

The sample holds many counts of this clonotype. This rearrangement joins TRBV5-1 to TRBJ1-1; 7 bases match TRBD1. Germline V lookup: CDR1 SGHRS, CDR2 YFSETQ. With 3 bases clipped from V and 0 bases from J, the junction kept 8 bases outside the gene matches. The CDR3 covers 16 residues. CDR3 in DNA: TGCGCCAGCAGCTGGCAGGGGGGCCCCATGAACACTGAAGCTTTCTTT. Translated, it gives CASSWQGGPMNTEAFF.

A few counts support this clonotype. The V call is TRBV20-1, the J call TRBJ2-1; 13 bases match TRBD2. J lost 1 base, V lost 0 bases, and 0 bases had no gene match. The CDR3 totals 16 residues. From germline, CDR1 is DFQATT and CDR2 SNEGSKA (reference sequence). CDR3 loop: CSARELAGGSYNEQFF. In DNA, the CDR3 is TGCAGTGCTAGAGAACTAGCGGGAGGGTCCTACAATGAGCAGTTCTTC.

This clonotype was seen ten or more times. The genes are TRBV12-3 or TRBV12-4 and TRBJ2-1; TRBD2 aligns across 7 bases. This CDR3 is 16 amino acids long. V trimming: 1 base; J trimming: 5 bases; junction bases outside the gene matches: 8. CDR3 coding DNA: TGTGCCAGCAGTTTAGTAGGTGCCGGGGGGAACAATGAGCAGTTCTTC. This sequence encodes CASSLVGAGGNNEQFF.

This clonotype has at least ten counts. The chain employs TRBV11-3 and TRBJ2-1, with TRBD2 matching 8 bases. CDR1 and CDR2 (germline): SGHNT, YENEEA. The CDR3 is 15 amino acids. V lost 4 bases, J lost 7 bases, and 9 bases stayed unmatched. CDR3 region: CASSSPGGHGNEQFF. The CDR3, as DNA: TGTGCCAGCAGCTCTCCGGGGGGGCACGGGAATGAGCAGTTCTTC.

CDR3 sequence: CSASLLQGVGNQPQHF. The CDR3 nucleotides read TGCAGTGCCAGTCTTTTACAGGGGGTAGGGAATCAGCCCCAGCATTTT. The rearrangement uses TRBV20-1 and TRBJ1-5; 8 positions match TRBD1. The V and J ends lost 6 bases and 4 bases, in that order; junction bases with no gene match: 14. CDR3 length: 16 amino acids. Germline values: CDR1 DFQATT, CDR2 SNEGSKA (reference sequence).

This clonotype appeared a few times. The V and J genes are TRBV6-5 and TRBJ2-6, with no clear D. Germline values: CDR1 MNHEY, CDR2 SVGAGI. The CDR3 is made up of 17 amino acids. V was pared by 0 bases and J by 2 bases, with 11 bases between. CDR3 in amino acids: CASSYSRLGAGANVLTF. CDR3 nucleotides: TGTGCCAGCAGTTACTCGAGACTTGGGGCTGGGGCCAACGTCCTGACTTTC.

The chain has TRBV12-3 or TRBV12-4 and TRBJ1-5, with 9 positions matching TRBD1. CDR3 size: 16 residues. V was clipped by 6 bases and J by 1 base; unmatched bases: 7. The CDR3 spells CASRGNRGLSNQPQHF. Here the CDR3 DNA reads TGTGCCAGCAGGGGGAACAGGGGGCTGAGCAATCAGCCCCAGCATTTT.

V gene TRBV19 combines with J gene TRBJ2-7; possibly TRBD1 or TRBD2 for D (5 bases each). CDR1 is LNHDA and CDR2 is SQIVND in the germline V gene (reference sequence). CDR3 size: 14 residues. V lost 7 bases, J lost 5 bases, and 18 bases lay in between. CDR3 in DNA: TGTGCCAGTAAAAGGGAACTAGGGGTCGACGAGCAGTACTTC. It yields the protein CASKRELGVDEQYF.

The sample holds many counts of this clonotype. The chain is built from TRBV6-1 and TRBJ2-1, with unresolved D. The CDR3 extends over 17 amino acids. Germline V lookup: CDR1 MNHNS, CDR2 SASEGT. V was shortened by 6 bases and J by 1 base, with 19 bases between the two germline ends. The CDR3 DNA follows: TGTGCCAGCAGCACCCCTTCATTTGCGAGGTCCTACAATGAGCAGTTCTTC. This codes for CASSTPSFARSYNEQFF.

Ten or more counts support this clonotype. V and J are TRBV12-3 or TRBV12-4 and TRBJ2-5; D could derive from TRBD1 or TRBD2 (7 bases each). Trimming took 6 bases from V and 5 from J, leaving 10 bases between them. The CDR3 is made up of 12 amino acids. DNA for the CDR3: TGTGCCAGCAGGCAGGGGGGGGAGACCCAGTACTTC. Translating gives CASRQGGETQYF.

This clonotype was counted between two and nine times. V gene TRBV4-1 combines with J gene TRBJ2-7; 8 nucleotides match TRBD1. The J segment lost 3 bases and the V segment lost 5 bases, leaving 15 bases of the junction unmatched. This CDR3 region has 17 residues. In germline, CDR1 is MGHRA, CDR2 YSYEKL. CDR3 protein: CASSKVPAGTGHYEQYF. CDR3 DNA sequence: TGCGCCAGCAGCAAAGTCCCCGCCGGGACAGGCCACTACGAGCAGTACTTC.

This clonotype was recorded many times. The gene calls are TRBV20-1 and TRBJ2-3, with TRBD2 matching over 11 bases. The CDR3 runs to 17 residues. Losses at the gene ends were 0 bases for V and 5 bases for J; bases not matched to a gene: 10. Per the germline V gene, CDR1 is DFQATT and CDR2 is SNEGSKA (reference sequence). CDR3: CSARDLGSGRAKDTQYF. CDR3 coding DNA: TGCAGTGCTAGAGATCTTGGTAGCGGGAGGGCAAAAGATACGCAGTATTTT.

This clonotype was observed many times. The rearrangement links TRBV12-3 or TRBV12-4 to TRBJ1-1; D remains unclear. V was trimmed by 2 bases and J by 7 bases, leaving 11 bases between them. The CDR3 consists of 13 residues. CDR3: CASSLRAVFEAFF. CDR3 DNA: TGTGCCAGCAGTTTAAGGGCGGTATTTGAAGCTTTCTTT.

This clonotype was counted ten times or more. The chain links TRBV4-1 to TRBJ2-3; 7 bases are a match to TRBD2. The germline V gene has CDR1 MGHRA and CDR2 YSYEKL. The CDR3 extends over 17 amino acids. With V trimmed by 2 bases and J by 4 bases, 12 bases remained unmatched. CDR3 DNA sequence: TGCGCCAGCAGCCAATCCGAGCGGGATTGGAGCGCAGATACGCAGTATTTT. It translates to CASSQSERDWSADTQYF.

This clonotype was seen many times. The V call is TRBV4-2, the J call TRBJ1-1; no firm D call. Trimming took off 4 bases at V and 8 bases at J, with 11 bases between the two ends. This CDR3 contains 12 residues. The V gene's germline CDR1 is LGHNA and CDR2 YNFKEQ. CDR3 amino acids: CASSPSGLEAFF. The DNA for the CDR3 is TGTGCCAGCAGCCCCTCCGGCCTCGAAGCTTTCTTT.

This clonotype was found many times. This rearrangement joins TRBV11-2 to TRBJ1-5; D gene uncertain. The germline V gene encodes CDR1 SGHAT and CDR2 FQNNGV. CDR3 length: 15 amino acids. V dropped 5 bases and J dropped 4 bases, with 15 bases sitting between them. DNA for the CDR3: TGTGCCAGCAGCCCCTCGGGCAGGCCTAATCAGCCCCAGCATTTT. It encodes CASSPSGRPNQPQHF.

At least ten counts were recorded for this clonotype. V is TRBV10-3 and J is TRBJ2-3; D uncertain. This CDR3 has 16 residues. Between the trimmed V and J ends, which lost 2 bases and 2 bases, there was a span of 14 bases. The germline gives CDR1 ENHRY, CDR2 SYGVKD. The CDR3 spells CAISETINLNTDTQYF. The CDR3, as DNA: TGTGCCATCAGTGAGACTATTAATTTAAACACAGATACGCAGTATTTT.

Here the CDR3 reads CSARRLGQGEGTEAFF. The CDR3, as DNA: TGCAGTGCTAGGAGATTAGGGCAGGGGGAGGGCACTGAAGCTTTCTTT. The chain uses TRBV20-1 and TRBJ1-1; 7 bases line up with TRBD1. Germline V lookup: CDR1 DFQATT, CDR2 SNEGSKA (reference sequence). This CDR3 is built from 16 residues. J lost 4 bases, V lost 3 bases, and 14 bases had no gene match.

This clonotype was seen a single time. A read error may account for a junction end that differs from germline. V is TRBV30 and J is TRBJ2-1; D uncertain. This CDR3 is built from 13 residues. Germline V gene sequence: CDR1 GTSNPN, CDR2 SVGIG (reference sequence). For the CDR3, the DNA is TGTGCCAGGAGCCCCGACACCGACAATGAGCAGTTCTTC. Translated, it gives CARSPDTDNEQFF.

The CDR3 DNA sequence: TGTGCCAGCAGCTTAGTGGTCCGGCGGGCGGAGACCCAGTACTTC. Its protein is CASSLVVRRAETQYF. The J gene is TRBJ2-5, the V gene TRBV7-2; D may be TRBD2 (5 bases). Germline assignment: CDR1 SGHTA and CDR2 FQGNSA. There are 15 residues in the CDR3. Trimming stripped 1 base from V and 5 bases from J, with 14 bases between. The complete variable domain, with remaining parts taken from reference TRBV7-2 and TRBJ2-5, reads GAGVSQSPSNKVTEKGKDVELRCDPISGHTALYWYRQSLGQGLEFLIYFQGNSAPDKSGLPSDRFSAERTGGSVSTLTIQRTQQEDSAVYLCASSLVVRRAETQYFGPGTRLLVL.

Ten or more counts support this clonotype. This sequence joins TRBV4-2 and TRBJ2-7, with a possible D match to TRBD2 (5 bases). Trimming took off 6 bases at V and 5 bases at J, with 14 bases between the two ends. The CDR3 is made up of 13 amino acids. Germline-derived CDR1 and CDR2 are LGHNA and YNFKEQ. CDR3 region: CASRMELVDEQYF. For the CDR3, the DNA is TGTGCCAGCAGGATGGAACTAGTTGACGAGCAGTACTTC.